A selection of T cell receptor beta chains follows, all from one sample in a study of OX40 agonist ivuxolimab in advanced cancers. Assay: immunoSEQ multiplex PCR; the TCRdb copy retains only in-frame clones and omits some. The sample consists of 65,000 to 95,000 clones, more than 75% of them appearing once. The sequencing here drew on CD4+ or CD8+ T cells sorted from blood, taken in a trial of the OX40 agonist ivuxolimab. Every receptor here comes from an adult with an advanced solid tumor such as melanoma, head and neck, liver or kidney cancer. Each CDR3 is given with its conserved first and last residue. The D gene is left open where the match is weak. Where a row states a size, it is once, few, many or the class of an expanded clone; other rows omit it.

clone size: .
D gene: TRBD2
V gene: TRBV5-1
J gene: TRBJ2-1
CDR3 DNA: TGCGCCAGCAGCCAAAGGACTAGCTCATCGGTAACTCACAATGAGCAGTTCTTC
CDR3 protein: CASSQRTSSSVTHNEQFF

clone size: .
D gene: .
V gene: TRBV7-9
J gene: TRBJ1-4
CDR3 DNA: TGTGCCAGCAGTCGTGAGGGGCTGTTTTTT
CDR3 protein: CASSREGLFF

clone size: .
D gene: .
V gene: TRBV6-6
J gene: TRBJ2-1
CDR3 DNA: TGTGCCAGCAGTTACCCTGGACTCTCCACAGAGCAGTTCTTC
CDR3 protein: CASSYPGLSTEQFF

clone size: .
D gene: .
V gene: TRBV29-1
J gene: TRBJ1-1
CDR3 DNA: TGCAGCGTAGAAGGACAAGTTTATGAAGCTTTCTTT
CDR3 protein: CSVEGQVYEAFF

clone size: once
D gene: .
V gene: TRBV15
J gene: TRBJ1-5
CDR3 DNA: TGTGCCACCAGCAGAGATCTGCAGTCCAATCAGCCCCAGCATTTT
CDR3 protein: CATSRDLQSNQPQHF

clone size: .
D gene: .
V gene: TRBV30
J gene: TRBJ1-6
CDR3 DNA: TGTGCCTGGAGAGTTACCGATAATTCACCCCTCCACTTT
CDR3 protein: CAWRVTDNSPLHF

clone size: .
D gene: .
V gene: TRBV9
J gene: TRBJ2-1
CDR3 DNA: TGTGCCAGCAGCGTAGGGACTCACTCCTACAATGAGCAGTTCTTC
CDR3 protein: CASSVGTHSYNEQFF

clone size: .
D gene: .
V gene: TRBV7-8
J gene: TRBJ1-1
CDR3 DNA: TGTGCCAGCAGCTTAGCAGAAACCTACACTGAAGCTTTCTTT
CDR3 protein: CASSLAETYTEAFF

clone size: .
D gene: TRBD2
V gene: TRBV6-1
J gene: TRBJ2-5
CDR3 DNA: TGTGCCAGCAGTGAAGCCTATAGGGGACTAGACTTC
CDR3 protein: CASSEAYRGLDF

clone size: .
D gene: .
V gene: TRBV7-9
J gene: TRBJ2-2
CDR3 DNA: TGTGCCAGCAACTTAATAAACGGCCCAGCGAACACCGGGGAGCTGTTTTTT
CDR3 protein: CASNLINGPANTGELFF

clone size: once
D gene: .
V gene: TRBV6-1
J gene: TRBJ1-2
CDR3 DNA: TGTGCCAGCAGTGAGGTCCCTGGGAGTCCTGGCTACACCTTC
CDR3 protein: CASSEVPGSPGYTF

clone size: .
D gene: .
V gene: TRBV27
J gene: TRBJ1-5
CDR3 DNA: TGTGCCAGCAGTTTATCTCGTTTGGCCGGCGGGAGCAATCAGCCCCAGCATTTT
CDR3 protein: CASSLSRLAGGSNQPQHF

clone size: .
D gene: .
V gene: TRBV9
J gene: TRBJ2-7
CDR3 DNA: TGTGCCAGCAGCGTAGGGTCCTCTCCTACAGGGACCGAGCAGTACTTC
CDR3 protein: CASSVGSSPTGTEQYF

clone size: .
D gene: .
V gene: TRBV29-1
J gene: TRBJ1-3
CDR3 DNA: TGCAGCGTTGTTGATTCCCACTATGGGGGACTCGCTGGAAACACCATATATTTT
CDR3 protein: CSVVDSHYGGLAGNTIYF

clone size: .
D gene: .
V gene: TRBV7-2
J gene: TRBJ2-1
CDR3 DNA: TGTGCCAGCAGCTTAGTGTACGGCAATGAGCAGTTCTTC
CDR3 protein: CASSLVYGNEQFF

clone size: .
D gene: .
V gene: TRBV19
J gene: TRBJ1-2
CDR3 DNA: TGTGCCAGTAAGGTCAACTATGGCTACACCTTC
CDR3 protein: CASKVNYGYTF

clone size: .
D gene: .
V gene: TRBV6-5
J gene: TRBJ2-7
CDR3 DNA: TGTGCCAGCTCCCCAGCGGGCCCCGAGCAGTACTTC
CDR3 protein: CASSPAGPEQYF

clone size: .
D gene: .
V gene: TRBV6-5
J gene: TRBJ2-6
CDR3 DNA: TGTGCCAGCAGGGCAGCAGGGACTGGGGCCAACGTCCTGACTTTC
CDR3 protein: CASRAAGTGANVLTF

clone size: .
D gene: .
V gene: TRBV6-1
J gene: TRBJ1-3
CDR3 DNA: TGTGCCAGCAGTGAAACAGTTGGAAACACCATATATTTT
CDR3 protein: CASSETVGNTIYF

clone size: .
D gene: .
V gene: TRBV19
J gene: TRBJ2-6
CDR3 DNA: TGTGCCAGCATAAGGGCTGGGGCCAACGTCCTGACTTTC
CDR3 protein: CASIRAGANVLTF

clone size: .
D gene: TRBD1
V gene: TRBV10-3
J gene: TRBJ1-5
CDR3 DNA: TGTGCCATCAGTGAGCGGGGGGACAGGGTCATGCCCCAGCATTTT
CDR3 protein: CAISERGDRVMPQHF

clone size: .
D gene: .
V gene: TRBV6-5
J gene: TRBJ2-7
CDR3 DNA: TGTGCCAGCAGTTACTCACAAGTCTACGAGCAGTACTTC
CDR3 protein: CASSYSQVYEQYF

clone size: .
D gene: .
V gene: TRBV18
J gene: TRBJ2-1
CDR3 DNA: TGTGCCAGCTCACCACAGAGGGACAATGAGCAGTTCTTC
CDR3 protein: CASSPQRDNEQFF

clone size: .
D gene: .
V gene: TRBV7-8
J gene: TRBJ2-3
CDR3 DNA: TGTGCCAGCAGCACGCGGGTTAGCACTAGCACAGATACGCAGTATTTT
CDR3 protein: CASSTRVSTSTDTQYF

clone size: .
D gene: TRBD1
V gene: TRBV19
J gene: TRBJ2-7
CDR3 DNA: TGTGCCAGTAGGGGGACAGAACAATACGAGCAGTACTTC
CDR3 protein: CASRGTEQYEQYF

clone size: .
D gene: .
V gene: TRBV5-4
J gene: TRBJ2-3
CDR3 DNA: TGTGCCAGCAGCCCTTCCTCCCCTAGCACAGATACGCAGTATTTT
CDR3 protein: CASSPSSPSTDTQYF

clone size: .
D gene: .
V gene: TRBV5-4
J gene: TRBJ1-1
CDR3 DNA: TGTGCCAGCAGGGAAGACCATAACACTGAAGCTTTCTTT
CDR3 protein: CASREDHNTEAFF

clone size: .
D gene: .
V gene: TRBV11-2
J gene: TRBJ2-2
CDR3 DNA: TGTGCCAGCAGCCCGACGGAGGGGACAGGGGAGCTGTTTTTT
CDR3 protein: CASSPTEGTGELFF

clone size: .
D gene: .
V gene: TRBV6-1
J gene: TRBJ2-1
CDR3 DNA: TGTGCCAGCAGTGTTAGGGGAAGTTACAATGAGCAGTTCTTC
CDR3 protein: CASSVRGSYNEQFF

clone size: .
D gene: TRBD2
V gene: TRBV5-1
J gene: TRBJ2-2
CDR3 DNA: TGCGCCAGCACCTTGCGGACTAGCGGACCCGCGGCCGGGGAGCTGTTTTTT
CDR3 protein: CASTLRTSGPAAGELFF

clone size: .
D gene: TRBD2
V gene: TRBV5-1
J gene: TRBJ2-1
CDR3 DNA: TGCGCCAGCAGCCCGACTAGCCCGGCGGGAAATGAGCAGTTCTTC
CDR3 protein: CASSPTSPAGNEQFF

clone size: .
D gene: TRBD1
V gene: TRBV5-1
J gene: TRBJ2-7
CDR3 DNA: TGCGCCAGCAGCTTGGGAGCGGGACAGGGGGCGAGGGAGCAGTACTTC
CDR3 protein: CASSLGAGQGAREQYF

clone size: .
D gene: .
V gene: TRBV4-1
J gene: TRBJ2-1
CDR3 DNA: TGCGCCAGCAGCCAATATACAGGCCTTACCAACAATGAGCAGTTCTTC
CDR3 protein: CASSQYTGLTNNEQFF

clone size: .
D gene: .
V gene: TRBV6-6
J gene: TRBJ2-1
CDR3 DNA: TGTGCCAGCAGTTACTCGAGGGCCCTAGCGAATGAGCAGTTCTTC
CDR3 protein: CASSYSRALANEQFF

clone size: .
D gene: TRBD1
V gene: TRBV29-1
J gene: TRBJ1-1
CDR3 DNA: TGCAGCGCGTTGAAGACAGGGGAGAGGGAAGCTTTCTTT
CDR3 protein: CSALKTGEREAFF

clone size: .
D gene: .
V gene: TRBV19
J gene: TRBJ1-2
CDR3 DNA: TGTGCCAGTAGTAGAGGACGGAACTATGGCTACACCTTC
CDR3 protein: CASSRGRNYGYTF

clone size: .
D gene: .
V gene: TRBV28
J gene: TRBJ1-1
CDR3 DNA: TGTGCCAGCAGTTCTAGGGGTGAAGCTTTCTTT
CDR3 protein: CASSSRGEAFF

clone size: .
D gene: TRBD2
V gene: TRBV18
J gene: TRBJ2-1
CDR3 DNA: TGTGCCAGCTCGCCACTAGCGGGAGGGACCTACAATGAGCAGTTCTTC
CDR3 protein: CASSPLAGGTYNEQFF